These 16 T cell receptor beta chains were all obtained from the same sample, sequenced in a study of neurological immune-mediated disorders. TCRdb processed the 5' RACE reads anew with MiXCR; each CDR3 protein has one entry. The repertoire includes around 64,000 distinct CDR3 sequences, approximately 11% of them detected once, and about 10% sits in the top ten. Material: PBMCs. The receptors originated from a woman aged 55 to 70 with HTLV-1-associated myelopathy (HAM/TSP).

This clonotype showed up many times. The gene calls are TRBV4-1 and TRBJ2-4; 9 nucleotides line up with TRBD1. The length of the CDR3 is 18 residues. Unmatched junction bases numbered 14, after V lost 5 bases and J lost 3 bases. From germline, CDR1 is MGHRA and CDR2 YSYEKL. CDR3 in amino acids: CASSAGQGRPLGKNIQYF. CDR3 nucleotide sequence: TGCGCCAGCAGCGCGGGACAGGGCAGGCCCCTGGGCAAAAACATTCAGTACTTC.

A note on this clonotype: As the CDR3 is not closed by the conserved phenylalanine or tryptophan, this likely results from a read error. In nucleotides, the CDR3 is TGCAGTTCTAGTGTACTAGCGGGAGGGCCAGATACGCAGTATTTA. Translating gives CSSSVLAGGPDTQYL. The V call is TRBV20-1, the J call TRBJ2-3, with 13 bases matching TRBD2. Germline V CDR1 and CDR2: DFQATT, SNEGSKA (reference sequence). The CDR3 contains 15 residues.

In regard to this clonotype: A much larger clone lies a single base off, so this may be a read error. The chain carries TRBV12-3 or TRBV12-4 and TRBJ2-2; the D call may be TRBD1 or TRBD2 (6 bases each). The CDR3 is made up of 14 amino acids. Here the CDR3 reads CASSFLGGTEELFF. In nucleotides, the CDR3 is TGTGCTTCTTCGTTCCTCGGGGGCACCGAGGAGCTGTTTTTT.

This clonotype was recorded at least ten times. This chain uses TRBV28 with TRBJ2-1; D gene unclear. The germline V gene encodes CDR1 MDHEN and CDR2 SYDVKM. Trimming removed 2 bases from V and 5 bases from J, with 19 bases in between. CDR3 length: 17 amino acids. The CDR3 DNA follows: TGTGCCAGCAGTTTAGATCTACCTAGAACGTACAACAATGAGCAGTTCTTC. It encodes CASSLDLPRTYNNEQFF.

This clonotype has a count of ten or more. J is TRBJ2-3 and V is TRBV6-1; 9 nucleotides agree with TRBD2. Germline loops: CDR1 MNHNS, CDR2 SASEGT. This CDR3 is 14 amino acids long. J lost 7 bases, V lost 7 bases, and 9 bases had no gene match. DNA of the CDR3: TGTGCCAGCACAGCGGGAGGACTAGGAAATACGCAGTATTTT. Translation gives CASTAGGLGNTQYF.

This clonotype was counted many times. The chain employs TRBV7-9 and TRBJ1-4; the match to TRBD1 covers 7 bases. The V and J ends lost 5 bases and 4 bases, in that order; junction bases with no gene match: 4. Per germline, CDR1 SEHNR and CDR2 FQNEAQ (reference sequence). This CDR3 contains 14 residues. CDR3 sequence: CASSRTGDNEKLFF. In nucleotides, the CDR3 is TGTGCCAGCAGCCGGACAGGAGATAATGAAAAACTGTTTTTT.

In this sample, this clonotype is medium-sized (0.01 to 0.1%). J is TRBJ2-4 and V is TRBV9; TRBD2 agrees at 10 bases. Trimming removed 2 bases from V and 6 bases from J; junction bases left unmatched: 5. From germline, CDR1 is SGDLS and CDR2 YYNGEE. The CDR3 is made up of 15 amino acids. The CDR3 is CASSVTSGKGNIQYF. The CDR3 DNA reads as TGTGCCAGCAGCGTCACTAGCGGGAAGGGAAACATTCAGTACTTC.

This clonotype was seen at least ten times. V usage is TRBV11-3 and J usage is TRBJ2-1; 11 positions agree with TRBD2. The CDR3 runs 15 residues. The ends lost 5 bases at V and 4 bases at J; junction bases unmatched: 4. Per the germline V gene, CDR1 is SGHNT and CDR2 is YENEEA. The CDR3: CASSPGTSGYNEQFF. CDR3 DNA sequence: TGTGCCAGCAGCCCCGGGACTAGCGGTTACAATGAGCAGTTCTTC.

Many counts were recorded for this clonotype. This chain joins TRBV5-1 and TRBJ2-3, with 7 nucleotides matching TRBD2. The CDR3 length is 15 residues. The germline V gene encodes CDR1 SGHRS and CDR2 YFSETQ. J lost 3 bases, V lost 1 base, and 5 bases had no gene match. The DNA for the CDR3 is TGCGCCAGCAGCTTGCGGGAGCGGGGTACAGATACGCAGTATTTT. Amino acids: CASSLRERGTDTQYF.

This clonotype was observed at least ten times. J is TRBJ2-2 and V is TRBV5-1; D is unclear. The CDR3 spans 14 residues. The germline CDR1 and CDR2 sequences are SGHRS and YFSETQ. V lost 3 bases, J lost 1 base, and 7 bases lay in between. CDR3 coding DNA: TGCGCCAGCAGCTCCCCTGTGAACACCGGGGAGCTGTTTTTT. It specifies CASSSPVNTGELFF.

This clonotype showed up many times. The chain carries TRBV7-9 and TRBJ1-4; no clear D. V lost 2 bases to trimming and J lost 5 bases, with 12 bases between them. CDR3 size: 15 residues. Looked up from germline, CDR1 is SEHNR and CDR2 is FQNEAQ (reference sequence). The CDR3 region has the DNA TGTGCCAGCAGCTTACATGCAGTCCTGAATGAAAAACTGTTTTTT. Translated, it gives CASSLHAVLNEKLFF.

This clonotype was observed at least ten times. This rearrangement joins TRBV7-9 to TRBJ1-4; no clear D gene. There are 12 residues in the CDR3. Trimming left V 1 base short and J 7 bases short, with 4 bases between. From germline, CDR1 is SEHNR and CDR2 FQNEAQ (reference sequence). The CDR3 DNA sequence: TGTGCCAGCAGCTTAGTGGCTGAAAAACTGTTTTTT. Its translation: CASSLVAEKLFF.

This clonotype occurred many times. The V gene is TRBV12-3 or TRBV12-4, the J gene TRBJ2-7; D possibly corresponds to TRBD1 (5 bases). This CDR3 has 13 amino acids. The V gene lost 6 bases and the J gene lost 0 bases, with 9 bases spanning the gap. CDR3: CASRKTASYEQYF. The CDR3 bases are TGTGCCAGCAGAAAGACAGCCTCCTACGAGCAGTACTTC.

This clonotype was seen at least ten times. The CDR3 here is CASRAVDAYEQYF. The CDR3 DNA reads as TGCGCCAGCAGGGCCGTCGACGCCTACGAGCAGTACTTC. This chain uses TRBV5-1 with TRBJ2-7; no clear D gene. This CDR3 spans 13 amino acids. V was cut by 5 bases and J by 2 bases, with 11 bases left in between. From germline, CDR1 is SGHRS and CDR2 YFSETQ.

This clonotype has at least ten counts. This chain links TRBV3-1 with TRBJ2-7, with 10 bases that match TRBD2. The V and J ends lost 2 bases and 2 bases, in that order; junction bases with no gene match: 6. Germline V CDR1 and CDR2: LGHDT, YNNKEL (reference sequence). The CDR3 length is 16 residues. DNA of the CDR3: TGTGCCAGCAGCCAACTAGGACTAGCGGACACCTACGAGCAGTACTTC. Its protein product is CASSQLGLADTYEQYF.

Worth noting for this clonotype: A read error may be the cause here, since a much bigger clone is one base away. V gene TRBV18 combines with J gene TRBJ2-1; TRBD1 aligns across 9 bases. J gave up 7 bases and V 8 bases, and 9 bases lay outside the gene matches. The CDR3 has 14 residues. The germline gives CDR1 KGHSH, CDR2 LQKENI. The DNA for the CDR3 is TGTGCCAGCGCACTACGGACAGGGGAAAATGAGCAGTTCTTC. Protein sequence: CASALRTGENEQFF. Full variable domain (outside the CDR3, taken from reference TRBV18 and TRBJ2-1): NAGVMQNPRHLVRRRGQEARLRCSPMKGHSHVYWYRQLPEEGLKFMVYLQKENIIDESGMPKERFSAEFPKEGPSILRIQQVVRGDSAAYFCASALRTGENEQFFGPGTRLTVL.